Following are 26 T cell receptor beta chains from one sample sequenced in a study of blood T cell repertoires in COVID-19. Measured with immunoSEQ multiplex PCR; TCRdb has only the in-frame clones, and not every one. This table holds approximately 200,000 clones, more than 75% found once. The sequencing sample was made of peripheral blood. The receptors stem from a woman aged 40 to 50 with COVID-19, enrolled during active disease.

The gene calls are TRBV30 and TRBJ1-5; tentatively, D is TRBD1 (5 bases). Germline CDR1 GTSNPN, CDR2 SVGIG (reference sequence). The CDR3 totals 13 residues. Trimming pared 5 bases from V and 3 bases from J, leaving 11 bases between. The CDR3 spells CAWATGNNQPQHF. The CDR3 region has the DNA TGTGCCTGGGCAACAGGCAACAATCAGCCCCAGCATTTT.

The chain links TRBV9 to TRBJ2-5; 9 positions match TRBD2. This CDR3 comprises 14 residues. V dropped 4 bases and J dropped 4; count of bases not matched to a gene: 5. Germline V gene data show CDR1 as SGDLS and CDR2 as YYNGEE. The CDR3 region is CASSSLAGVETQYF. CDR3 nucleotides: TGTGCCAGCAGCTCATTAGCGGGAGTAGAGACCCAGTACTTC.

The rearrangement uses TRBV19 and TRBJ1-4, with TRBD1 matching over 10 bases. Germline V gives CDR1 LNHDA, CDR2 SQIVND (reference sequence). This CDR3 is built from 14 residues. With V trimmed by 7 bases and J by 8 bases, 7 bases remained unmatched. CDR3 sequence (DNA): TGTGCCAGTACCCCGACAGGGGGCGCAGAAAAACTGTTTTTT. As protein: CASTPTGGAEKLFF.

Only one count was recorded for this clone. This sequence joins TRBV6-5 and TRBJ1-2; D gene ambiguous. The ends were cut back, 2 bases at V and 4 bases at J, with 11 bases in the middle. CDR3 length: 14 amino acids. Germline V CDR1 and CDR2: MNHEY, SVGAGI. The CDR3 DNA reads TGTGCCAGCAGTTACAGTCCGCAGGCCTATGGCTACACCTTC. Translated: CASSYSPQAYGYTF.

V gene TRBV4-1 combines with J gene TRBJ2-7, with a tentative D call TRBD2 (6 bases). This CDR3 has 16 residues. The V gene's germline CDR1 is MGHRA and CDR2 YSYEKL. The V end was cut by 1 base, the J end by 0 bases, with 13 bases between. The CDR3 nucleotides are TGCGCCAGCAGCCAAGCTGGGCGGGGAAGCTCCTACGAGCAGTACTTC. Translating gives CASSQAGRGSSYEQYF.

This clone was detected a few times. The chain combines TRBV30 with TRBJ1-6; no firm D call. V lost 3 bases and J 8 bases, leaving 14 bases between the germline ends. In germline, CDR1 is GTSNPN, CDR2 SVGIG (reference sequence). The CDR3 is 14 amino acids. The DNA of the CDR3 is TGTGCCTGGAGCGCCTACAGAGCCGATTCACCCCTCCACTTT. Protein: CAWSAYRADSPLHF.

The chain is built from TRBV10-3 and TRBJ2-2, with 8 bases that match TRBD1. This CDR3 contains 15 residues. Trimming took 1 base from V and 7 from J; bases not matched to a gene: 5. Germline V gene lookup returns CDR1 ENHRY and CDR2 SYGVKD. CDR3 bases: TGTGCCATCAGTGAGTACAGGGGGAGCGGCGGGGAGCTGTTTTTT. Its protein is CAISEYRGSGGELFF.

This clone was seen more than once but under ten times. The chain joins TRBV6-6 to TRBJ2-5; D is tentatively TRBD1 or TRBD2 (6 bases each). The V and J ends lost 5 bases and 5 bases respectively, with 9 bases between them. Germline values: CDR1 MNHNY, CDR2 SVGAGI (reference sequence). The CDR3 length is 12 residues. The CDR3 DNA sequence: TGTGCCAGCAGTCAGGGGAGGGAGACCCAGTACTTC. Its protein is CASSQGRETQYF.

V usage is TRBV7-6 and J usage is TRBJ2-5; 9 bases line up with TRBD1. Germline V gene sequence: CDR1 SGHVS, CDR2 FNYEAQ. The CDR3 contains 15 residues. Trimming took 2 bases from V and 3 from J; bases not matched to a gene: 4. The CDR3 here is CASSLTGTGKETQYF. In nucleotides, the CDR3 is TGTGCCAGCAGCTTAACCGGGACAGGGAAAGAGACCCAGTACTTC.

The V call is TRBV5-1, the J call TRBJ2-7; no reliable D call. Deletions cut 0 bases from V and 1 base from J, with 11 bases between. The CDR3 is made up of 15 amino acids. Germline V lookup: CDR1 SGHRS, CDR2 YFSETQ. CDR3 in amino acids: CASSLGAFPSYEQYF. The DNA for the CDR3 is TGCGCCAGCAGCTTGGGGGCCTTTCCTTCCTACGAGCAGTACTTC.

This sequence joins TRBV18 and TRBJ1-2; TRBD1 is a possible D gene (6 bases). Germline CDR1 and CDR2: KGHSH and LQKENI. Trimming left V 2 bases short and J 12 bases short, with 16 bases between. This CDR3 is 13 amino acids long. The CDR3 DNA reads as TGTGCCAGCTCACCAAAGGCACAGGGTAACGACACCTTC. Translating it yields CASSPKAQGNDTF.

The genes are TRBV11-2 and TRBJ1-1; TRBD1 aligns across 8 bases. This CDR3 contains 13 residues. Germline V gives CDR1 SGHAT, CDR2 FQNNGV. J lost 7 bases, V lost 4 bases, and 5 bases had no gene match. The CDR3 region has the DNA TGTGCCAGCAGCTATCAGGGGGCCCATGAAGCTTTCTTT. Amino acids: CASSYQGAHEAFF.

This clone has a handful of counts. The rearrangement joins TRBV30 to TRBJ1-4; TRBD1 aligns across 8 bases. V trimming: 3 bases; J trimming: 8 bases; junction bases outside the gene matches: 14. CDR1 GTSNPN and CDR2 SVGIG come from the germline V gene (reference sequence). The CDR3 consists of 16 residues. The CDR3 loop reads CAWSRSRTGTQEKLFF. CDR3 coding DNA: TGTGCCTGGAGCCGATCGAGGACAGGGACGCAGGAAAAACTGTTTTTT.

In the case of this clone: This specimen includes other DNA sequences encoding the same CDR3. The chain combines TRBV9 with TRBJ2-3, with D tentatively TRBD2 (6 bases). The germline CDR1 and CDR2 sequences are SGDLS and YYNGEE. Trimming cost V 0 bases and J 1 base, with 9 bases left between them. The CDR3 totals 15 residues. This chain's CDR3 is CASSVAGGGTDTQYF. CDR3 in DNA: TGTGCCAGCAGCGTAGCTGGCGGGGGCACAGATACGCAGTATTTT. Looking up the rest from reference TRBV9 and TRBJ2-3 gives the full variable domain: DSGVTQTPKHLITATGQRVTLRCSPRSGDLSVYWYQQSLDQGLQFLIQYYNGEERAKGNILERFSAQQFPDLHSELNLSSLELGDSALYFCASSVAGGGTDTQYFGPGTRLTVL.

The chain couples TRBV4-1 to TRBJ2-7, with TRBD1 matching over 7 bases. The CDR3 totals 15 residues. Germline lookup yields CDR1 MGHRA and CDR2 YSYEKL. The trim removed 0 bases at V and 3 bases at J, leaving 5 bases unmatched. In DNA form, the CDR3 reads TGCGCCAGCAGCCAAGATGCGACAGGGATCTACGAGCAGTACTTC. Protein product: CASSQDATGIYEQYF.

The chain is built from TRBV25-1 and TRBJ1-2, with D maybe TRBD1 (5 bases). Germline CDR1 reads MGHDK; CDR2 reads SYGVNS. Trimming removed 11 bases from V and 4 bases from J, with 11 bases in between. The CDR3 length is 11 residues. CDR3: CASRASYGYTF. CDR3 bases: TGTGCCTCCAGGGCATCCTATGGCTACACCTTC.

The rearrangement joins TRBV3-1 (or the pseudogene TRBV3-2) to TRBJ1-2; D is possibly TRBD1 (5 bases). V was pared by 3 bases and J by 5 bases, with 22 bases between. The CDR3 runs to 17 residues. CDR1 is LGHDT, CDR2 YNNKEL, per germline (reference sequence). In nucleotides, the CDR3 is TGTGCCAGCAGCCATCCCCCAGGGTTCCTAGGATTTTATGGCTACACCTTC. This encodes CASSHPPGFLGFYGYTF.

This rearrangement joins TRBV5-1 to TRBJ2-3; 12 bases line up with TRBD2. V dropped 3 bases and J dropped 1; count of bases not matched to a gene: 3. Germline CDR1 SGHRS, CDR2 YFSETQ. The CDR3 sequence is 16 residues long. The CDR3 DNA is TGCGCCAGCAGCTACCTAGCGGGGGGGCGCACAGATACGCAGTATTTT. Protein product: CASSYLAGGRTDTQYF.

This clone was observed a handful of times. The chain has TRBV6-5 and TRBJ1-5, with TRBD1 as a possible D gene (6 bases). V lost 5 bases and J 2 bases, leaving 10 bases between the germline ends. The germline CDR1 and CDR2 sequences are MNHEY and SVGAGI. The CDR3 loop spans 14 amino acids. The DNA for the CDR3 is TGTGCCAGCAGTCCACAGGGCCGCAATCAGCCCCAGCATTTT. Its protein is CASSPQGRNQPQHF.

The J gene is TRBJ2-3, the V gene TRBV2, with D possibly TRBD1 on 6 matching bases. V was pared by 1 base and J by 2 bases, with 16 bases between. The CDR3 covers 17 residues. Looked up from germline, CDR1 is SNHLY and CDR2 is FYNNEI. CDR3 region: CASSEGWGQGDTDTQYF. The CDR3 coding sequence is TGTGCCAGCAGTGAAGGTTGGGGGCAGGGTGACACAGATACGCAGTATTTT.

This rearrangement joins TRBV29-1 to TRBJ1-3; possible D gene TRBD1, 5 bases. Trimming cost V 4 bases and J 0 bases, with 16 bases left between them. This CDR3 comprises 16 residues. Germline V lookup: CDR1 SQVTM, CDR2 ANQGSEA. CDR3 sequence: CSVVTGSRASGNTIYF. The CDR3 DNA reads TGCAGCGTTGTTACAGGAAGTAGGGCCTCTGGAAACACCATATATTTT.

V and J are TRBV10-3 and TRBJ1-1, with 8 bases identical to TRBD1. Germline V CDR1 and CDR2: ENHRY, SYGVKD. After removal of 6 bases from V and 7 bases from J, the junction contained 10 bases not matched to a gene. This CDR3 comprises 14 residues. The chain's CDR3 is CAIRQAGGLDEAFF. The DNA for the CDR3 is TGTGCCATCAGACAAGCAGGGGGCCTAGATGAAGCTTTCTTT.

The chain couples TRBV5-4 to TRBJ2-1, with 11 bases matching TRBD2. CDR1 and CDR2 from the germline V gene are SGHNT and YYREEE (reference sequence). This CDR3 comprises 15 residues. The J segment lost 6 bases and the V segment lost 0 bases, leaving 2 bases of the junction unmatched. CDR3: CASSLGLAGLNEQFF. For the CDR3, the DNA is TGTGCCAGCAGCTTGGGACTAGCGGGACTCAATGAGCAGTTCTTC.

In its sample, this clone was seen a few times. This chain connects TRBV3-1 (or the pseudogene TRBV3-2) to TRBJ2-7; TRBD1 might be the D (5 bases). The CDR3 consists of 14 residues. The ends were cut back, 3 bases at V and 5 bases at J, with 14 bases in the middle. Per the germline V gene, CDR1 is LGHDT and CDR2 is YNNKEL (reference sequence). CDR3 nucleotides: TGTGCCAGCAGCCAGGGGCCCTGGGGCGACGAGCAGTACTTC. Protein: CASSQGPWGDEQYF.

J is TRBJ1-2 and V is TRBV6-5, with a weak D call TRBD1 (6 bases). Germline CDR1 reads MNHEY; CDR2 reads SVGAGI. The ends were cut back, 6 bases at V and 8 bases at J, with 16 bases in the middle. CDR3 length: 13 amino acids. CDR3 bases: TGTGCCAGCAGACCCCGGGAGGGGGGAGGCTACACCTTC. Amino acid sequence: CASRPREGGGYTF.

This clone was recorded a few times. The V and J genes are TRBV9 and TRBJ2-2; no definite D call. Germline values: CDR1 SGDLS, CDR2 YYNGEE. The CDR3 runs 12 residues. Trimming stripped 0 bases from V and 7 bases from J, with 4 bases between. CDR3 residues: CASSVAIGELFF. In nucleotides, the CDR3 is TGTGCCAGCAGCGTAGCTATCGGGGAGCTGTTTTTT.